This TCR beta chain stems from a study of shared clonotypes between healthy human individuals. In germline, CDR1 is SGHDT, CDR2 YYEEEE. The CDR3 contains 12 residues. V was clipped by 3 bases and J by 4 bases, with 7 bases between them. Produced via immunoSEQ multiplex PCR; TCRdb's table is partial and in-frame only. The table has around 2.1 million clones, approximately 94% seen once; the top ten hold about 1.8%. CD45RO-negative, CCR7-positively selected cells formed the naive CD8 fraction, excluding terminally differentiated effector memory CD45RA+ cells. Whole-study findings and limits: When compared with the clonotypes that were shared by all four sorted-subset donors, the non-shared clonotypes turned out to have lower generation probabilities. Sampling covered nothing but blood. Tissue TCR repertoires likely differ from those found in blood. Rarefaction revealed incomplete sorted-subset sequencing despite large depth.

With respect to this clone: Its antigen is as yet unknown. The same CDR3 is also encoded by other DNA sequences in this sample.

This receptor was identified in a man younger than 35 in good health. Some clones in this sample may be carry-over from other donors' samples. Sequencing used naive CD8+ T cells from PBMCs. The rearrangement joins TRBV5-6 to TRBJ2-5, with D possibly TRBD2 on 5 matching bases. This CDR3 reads CASSSGGETQYF. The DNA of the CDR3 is TGTGCCAGCAGCTCAGGAGGAGAGACCCAGTACTTC.